The entry below describes one TCR beta chain. Its target is not known. This sample is part of a study of graft-versus-host responses after intestinal transplantation. Study information: Every recipient had anti-thymocyte globulin induction and around three years of tacrolimus plus steroids. Points from the study as a whole: Early post-transplant falls in HvG clones accompanied the peak levels of circulating GvH clones. There were GvH clones found in recipient marrow, and some of them appeared first in ileum or blood.

Germline CDR1 and CDR2: SEHNR and FQNEAQ (reference sequence). The CDR3 contains 15 residues. V was cut by 3 bases and J by 3 bases, with 12 bases left in between. The assay was immunoSEQ multiplex PCR, and TCRdb's table has in-frame clones only and misses some. The sample has under 45,000 clones, more than 80% seen once. The chain links TRBV7-9 to TRBJ2-1, with TRBD2 as a possible D gene (6 bases). Material: PBMCs, obtained roughly 110 weeks after intestinal transplantation. This sequence was found in a human patient who received an intestinal transplant, so some T cells may come from the graft donor. CDR3 sequence (DNA): TGTGCCAGCAGCTTCGGGAGCGGTTACTACAATGAGCAGTTCTTC. Protein product: CASSFGSGYYNEQFF.